Below are 13 T cell receptor beta chains sequenced from a single sample in a study of blood T cell repertoires in COVID-19. Generated by immunoSEQ multiplex PCR, the TCRdb table keeps only in-frame clones and is missing some. Of about 250,000 clones in the sample, 80% to 90% were seen once. Sequences were obtained from PBMCs or T cells enriched from blood (not recorded which). Receptor source: a woman in her 40s who had been exposed to COVID-19.

The chain is built from TRBV18 and TRBJ2-5, with 12 positions matching TRBD2. Germline CDR1 is KGHSH and CDR2 is LQKENI. V lost 2 bases, J lost 0 bases, and 1 base stayed unmatched. The CDR3 spans 16 residues. Here the CDR3 reads CASSPGTSGYQETQYF. CDR3 nucleotides: TGTGCCAGCTCACCAGGGACTAGCGGGTACCAAGAGACCCAGTACTTC.

The chain couples TRBV4-3 to TRBJ1-2; D possibly corresponds to TRBD1 (5 bases). CDR1 and CDR2 (germline): LGHNA, YSLEER. The ends were cut back, 3 bases at V and 4 bases at J, with 12 bases in the middle. This CDR3 contains 14 residues. CDR3 sequence: CASSQIKGIYGYTF. The CDR3 region has the DNA TGCGCCAGCAGCCAGATCAAGGGGATCTATGGCTACACCTTC.

In this sample, this clone turned up once. The chain employs TRBV4-1 and TRBJ1-1, with D maybe TRBD1 (6 bases). This CDR3 region has 18 residues. V was clipped by 4 bases and J by 3 bases, with 24 bases between them. Germline V gene sequence: CDR1 MGHRA, CDR2 YSYEKL. CDR3 sequence reads: CASSRQADGGGGYTEAFF. CDR3 nucleotide sequence: TGCGCCAGCAGCCGCCAAGCCGACGGGGGGGGCGGCTACACTGAAGCTTTCTTT.

The rearrangement uses TRBV5-6 and TRBJ1-2, with D uncertain. The CDR3 length is 15 residues. The germline CDR1 and CDR2 sequences are SGHDT and YYEEEE. V was cut by 1 base and J by 4 bases, with 14 bases left in between. The CDR3 loop is CASSLNSAGIYGYTF. CDR3 coding DNA: TGTGCCAGCAGCTTGAATTCTGCGGGCATCTATGGCTACACCTTC.

The chain has TRBV27 and TRBJ2-7; D is possibly TRBD1 (6 bases). CDR3 length: 19 residues. Germline CDR1 is MNHEY and CDR2 is SMNVEV (reference sequence). The V gene lost 3 bases and the J gene lost 3 bases, with 27 bases spanning the gap. For the CDR3, the DNA is TGTGCCAGCAGTTTTTGGAGCTCCAAAGGGGGAAACCTATTCTACGAGCAGTACTTC. This codes for CASSFWSSKGGNLFYEQYF.

This clone was detected only once. V and J are TRBV28 and TRBJ1-2, with D hard to call. CDR3 size: 14 residues. V was pared by 7 bases and J by 3 bases, with 15 bases between. Germline assignment: CDR1 MDHEN and CDR2 SYDVKM. The DNA of the CDR3 is TGTGCCAGCAAGAGAAGAGAGAGTGACTATGGCTACACCTTC. The encoded protein is CASKRRESDYGYTF.

The chain links TRBV28 to TRBJ1-2; TRBD1 matches at 10 bases. Germline V lookup: CDR1 MDHEN, CDR2 SYDVKM. There are 15 residues in the CDR3. The V segment lost 3 bases and the J segment 7 bases; nucleotides outside the gene matches: 8. The CDR3 DNA reads as TGTGCCAGCAGTTTGGGGGGACAGGGGCGGCCTGGCTACACCTTC. Amino acids: CASSLGGQGRPGYTF.

This clone has only a few counts. CDR3 nucleotides: TGTGCCAGCAGGCGGGACAGGGGCTCCTACGAGCAGTACTTC. It yields the protein CASRRDRGSYEQYF. J is TRBJ2-7 and V is TRBV7-2; TRBD1 agrees at 10 bases. Germline values: CDR1 SGHTA, CDR2 FQGNSA. V gave up 6 bases and J gave up 0 bases; unmatched junction bases: 2. The length of the CDR3 is 14 residues.

The rearrangement links TRBV24-1 to TRBJ2-1, with TRBD2 matching over 12 bases. The germline gives CDR1 KGHDR, CDR2 SFDVKD. The CDR3 spans 17 residues. Germline trimming cut 3 bases from V and 6 bases from J; bases unmatched to any gene: 8. In DNA, the CDR3 is TGTGCCACCAGTGATGACCGACTAGCGGGGGCTCTCAATGAGCAGTTCTTC. Translation gives CATSDDRLAGALNEQFF.

V is TRBV14 and J is TRBJ2-1; 12 positions agree with TRBD2. Germline V CDR1 and CDR2: SGHDN, FVKESK. J was trimmed by 4 bases and V by 8 bases; bases with no gene match: 6. The CDR3 totals 15 residues. This CDR3 reads CASSPSGGEYNEQFF. The CDR3 nucleotides are TGTGCCAGCTCCCCTAGCGGGGGGGAGTACAATGAGCAGTTCTTC.

The rearrangement links TRBV9 to TRBJ2-2; 8 nucleotides align to TRBD1. In germline, CDR1 is SGDLS, CDR2 YYNGEE. This CDR3 has 18 residues. J lost 5 bases, V lost 0 bases, and 12 bases had no gene match. The CDR3 loop reads CASSVATPDRVVTGELFF. CDR3 in DNA: TGTGCCAGCAGCGTAGCTACTCCGGACAGGGTCGTGACCGGGGAGCTGTTTTTT.

A remark on this clone: Within the sample, other DNA sequences also encode this same CDR3. The gene calls are TRBV28 and TRBJ1-2, with TRBD1 identical over 12 bases. Germline V gene sequence: CDR1 MDHEN, CDR2 SYDVKM. This CDR3 has 15 residues. V was clipped by 3 bases and J by 4 bases; unmatched bases: 3. The CDR3 DNA reads TGTGCCAGCAGTTTGCCGGGACAGGGGGCCTATGGCTACACCTTC. Protein sequence: CASSLPGQGAYGYTF.

This sequence joins TRBV3-1 (or the pseudogene TRBV3-2) and TRBJ1-2; 12 nucleotides match TRBD1. Germline CDR1 and CDR2: LGHDT and YNNKEL (reference sequence). The V segment lost 4 bases and the J segment 4 bases; nucleotides outside the gene matches: 4. The CDR3 is 15 residues long. Written as DNA, the CDR3 is TGTGCCAGCAGCCTAGGGACAGGGGGCTTCTATGGCTACACCTTC. The encoded protein is CASSLGTGGFYGYTF.